This entry describes one T cell receptor (beta chain). V lost 4 bases and J lost 2; bases outside the gene matches: 6. The CDR3 covers 15 residues. In germline, CDR1 is MGHDK, CDR2 SYGVNS. Original processing notes: Quantification of nucleated cells was approximated via reference gene primer amplification. The table came from immunoSEQ multiplex PCR; TCRdb's copy has only in-frame clones and leaves some out. V, J and clone size are taken as reported in that table, and D and trimming were inferred from the DNA itself. This table holds about 33,000 clones, 85% found once. These data belong to a study of blood T cell repertoires in COVID-19. Study-level background: Sites across the United States, Italy and Spain contributed samples from acute and convalescent COVID-19. In each case, the material was cDNA or gDNA derived from T cells, B-cell-depleted T cells, or PBMCs.

This TCR came from a man in his 60s with active COVID-19. J is TRBJ2-5 and V is TRBV25-1; 8 positions agree with TRBD2. The material sequenced was peripheral blood. The CDR3 DNA sequence: TGTGCCAGCAGTGCGGGACTAGTAGAACAAGAGACCCAGTACTTC. Protein product: CASSAGLVEQETQYF.